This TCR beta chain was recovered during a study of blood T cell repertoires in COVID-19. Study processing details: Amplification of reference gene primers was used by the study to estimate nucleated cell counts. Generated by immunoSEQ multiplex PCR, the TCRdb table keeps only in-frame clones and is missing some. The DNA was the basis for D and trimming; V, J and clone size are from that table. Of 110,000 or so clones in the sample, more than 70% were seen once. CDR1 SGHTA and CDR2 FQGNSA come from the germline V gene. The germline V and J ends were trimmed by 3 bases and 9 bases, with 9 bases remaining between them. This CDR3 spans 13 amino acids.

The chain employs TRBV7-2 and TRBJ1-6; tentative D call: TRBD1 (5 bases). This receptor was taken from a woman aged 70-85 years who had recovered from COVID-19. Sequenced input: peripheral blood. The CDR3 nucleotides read TGTGCCAGCAGCTTCGGGGGGGGTTCACCCCTCCACTTT. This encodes CASSFGGGSPLHF.